This T cell receptor (beta chain) was identified in a study of shared clonotypes between healthy human individuals. This CDR3 contains 15 residues. V was clipped by 5 bases and J by 3 bases, with 17 bases between them. Germline V lookup: CDR1 SGDLS, CDR2 YYNGEE. Sequencing used immunoSEQ multiplex PCR; TCRdb keeps in-frame clones, though not all of them. The table has roughly 2,000,000 clones, around 93% seen once. CD8 cells regarded as naive lacked CD45RO, were positively chosen for CCR7, and omitted terminally differentiated effector memory CD45RA+ cells. The origin of this receptor is a man in his late teens or twenties in good health. Some clones in this sample may be carry-over from other donors' samples. The chain is built from TRBV9 and TRBJ1-1; weak D call: TRBD1 (5 bases). The specimen sequenced was naive CD8+ T cells from PBMCs. The CDR3 sequence is CASSGARQYDTEAFF. The CDR3 region has the DNA TGTGCCAGCAGTGGGGCTCGCCAGTATGACACTGAAGCTTTCTTT.